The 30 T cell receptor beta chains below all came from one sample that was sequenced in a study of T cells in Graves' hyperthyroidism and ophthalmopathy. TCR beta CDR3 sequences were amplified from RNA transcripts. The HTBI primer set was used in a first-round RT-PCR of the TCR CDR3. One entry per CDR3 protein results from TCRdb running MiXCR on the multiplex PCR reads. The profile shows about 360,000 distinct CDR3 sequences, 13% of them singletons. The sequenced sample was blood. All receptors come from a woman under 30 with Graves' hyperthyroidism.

The CDR3 here is CASSPTVGATNEKLFF. CDR3 nucleotides: TGTGCCAGCTCACCGACAGTAGGGGCAACTAATGAAAAACTGTTTTTT. The rearrangement uses TRBV18 and TRBJ1-4, with D perhaps matching TRBD1 (5 bases). The CDR3 is 16 residues long. Germline V CDR1 and CDR2: KGHSH, LQKENI. V lost 3 bases, J lost 0 bases, and 11 bases lay in between. The variable domain in full, completed from reference TRBV18 and TRBJ1-4, reads NAGVMQNPRHLVRRRGQEARLRCSPMKGHSHVYWYRQLPEEGLKFMVYLQKENIIDESGMPKERFSAEFPKEGPSILRIQQVVRGDSAAYFCASSPTVGATNEKLFFGSGTQLSVL.

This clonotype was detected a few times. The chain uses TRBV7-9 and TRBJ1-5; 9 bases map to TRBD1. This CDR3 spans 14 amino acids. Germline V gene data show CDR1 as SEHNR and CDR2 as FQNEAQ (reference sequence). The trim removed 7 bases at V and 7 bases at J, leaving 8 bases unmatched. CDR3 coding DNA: TGTGCCAGCACCCCGGGACAGGGAAACCAGCCCCAGCATTTT. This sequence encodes CASTPGQGNQPQHF.

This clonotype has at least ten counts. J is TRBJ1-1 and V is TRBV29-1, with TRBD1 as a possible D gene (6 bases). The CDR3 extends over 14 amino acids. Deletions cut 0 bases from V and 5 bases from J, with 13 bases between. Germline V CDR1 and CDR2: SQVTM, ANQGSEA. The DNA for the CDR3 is TGCAGCGTTGAAGAGGGACAAGGTGGGACTGAAGCTTTCTTT. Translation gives CSVEEGQGGTEAFF.

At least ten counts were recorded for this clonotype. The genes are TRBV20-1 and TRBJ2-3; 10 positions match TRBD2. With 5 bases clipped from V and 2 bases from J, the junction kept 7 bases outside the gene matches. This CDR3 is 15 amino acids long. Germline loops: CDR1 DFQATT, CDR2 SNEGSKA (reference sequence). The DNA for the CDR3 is TGCAGTGCTTTCAGGACTAGCGGCAACACAGATACGCAGTATTTT. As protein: CSAFRTSGNTDTQYF.

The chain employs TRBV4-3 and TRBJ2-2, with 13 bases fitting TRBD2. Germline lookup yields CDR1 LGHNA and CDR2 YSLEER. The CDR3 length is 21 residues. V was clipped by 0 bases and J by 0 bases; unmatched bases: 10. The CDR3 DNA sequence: TGCGCCAGCAGCCAAGAGATGGCCGGGACTAGCGGGACCCCGAACACCGGGGAGCTGTTTTTT. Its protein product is CASSQEMAGTSGTPNTGELFF.

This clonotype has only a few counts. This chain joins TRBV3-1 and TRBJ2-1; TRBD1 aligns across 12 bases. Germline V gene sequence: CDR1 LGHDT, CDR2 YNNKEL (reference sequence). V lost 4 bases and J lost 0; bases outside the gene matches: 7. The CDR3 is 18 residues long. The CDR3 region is CASSPGQGASLSYNEQFF. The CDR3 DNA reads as TGTGCCAGCAGCCCGGGACAGGGGGCATCCCTCTCCTACAATGAGCAGTTCTTC.

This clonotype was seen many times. The CDR3 DNA reads as TGTGCCAGCAGCTTCCCGGCGGGAGCAAACACCGGGGAGCTGTTTTTT. This sequence encodes CASSFPAGANTGELFF. This chain uses TRBV7-2 with TRBJ2-2; 7 bases match TRBD2. The CDR3 sequence is 16 residues long. The junction had 6 bases not matched to a gene; V was cut back by 3 bases and J by 2 bases. Germline CDR1 SGHTA, CDR2 FQGNSA.

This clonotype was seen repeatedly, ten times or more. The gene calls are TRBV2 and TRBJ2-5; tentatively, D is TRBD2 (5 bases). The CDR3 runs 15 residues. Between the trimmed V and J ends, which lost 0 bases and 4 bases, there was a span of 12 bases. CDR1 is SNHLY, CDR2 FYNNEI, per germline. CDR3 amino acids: CASSEARGYAETQYF. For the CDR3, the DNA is TGTGCCAGCAGTGAAGCGCGCGGGTACGCAGAGACCCAGTACTTC. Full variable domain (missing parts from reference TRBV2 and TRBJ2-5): EPEVTQTPSHQVTQMGQEVILRCVPISNHLYFYWYRQILGQKVEFLVSFYNNEISEKSEIFDDQFSVERPDGSNFTLKIRSTKLEDSAMYFCASSEARGYAETQYFGPGTRLLVL.

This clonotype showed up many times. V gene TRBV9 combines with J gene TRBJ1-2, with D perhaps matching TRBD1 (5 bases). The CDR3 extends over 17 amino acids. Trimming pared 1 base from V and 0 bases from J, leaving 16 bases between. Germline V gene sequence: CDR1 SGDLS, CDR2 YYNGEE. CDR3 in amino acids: CASSVMSGSDSNYGYTF. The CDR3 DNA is TGTGCCAGCAGCGTAATGTCAGGGTCGGACTCTAACTATGGCTACACCTTC.

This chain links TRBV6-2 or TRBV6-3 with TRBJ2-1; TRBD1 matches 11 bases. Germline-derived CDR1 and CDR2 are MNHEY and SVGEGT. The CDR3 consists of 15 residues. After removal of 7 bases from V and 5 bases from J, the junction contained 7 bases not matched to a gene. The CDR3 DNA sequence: TGTGCCAGCACCACCGGGACAGGGGGAGACAATGAGCAGTTCTTC. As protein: CASTTGTGGDNEQFF.

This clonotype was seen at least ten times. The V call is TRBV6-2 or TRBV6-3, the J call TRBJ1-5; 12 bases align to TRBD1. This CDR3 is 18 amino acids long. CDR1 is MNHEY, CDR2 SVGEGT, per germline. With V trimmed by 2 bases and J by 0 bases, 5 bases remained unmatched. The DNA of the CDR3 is TGTGCCAGCAGTTACGGGACAGGGGGCCCGAGTAGCAATCAGCCCCAGCATTTT. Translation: CASSYGTGGPSSNQPQHF.

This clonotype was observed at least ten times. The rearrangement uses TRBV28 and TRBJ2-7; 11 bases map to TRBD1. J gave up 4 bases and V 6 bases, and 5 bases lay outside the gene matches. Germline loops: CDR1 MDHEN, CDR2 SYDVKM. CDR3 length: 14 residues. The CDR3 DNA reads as TGTGCCAGCAGCTGGGGACAGGGGGGGTACGAGCAGTACTTC. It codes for CASSWGQGGYEQYF.

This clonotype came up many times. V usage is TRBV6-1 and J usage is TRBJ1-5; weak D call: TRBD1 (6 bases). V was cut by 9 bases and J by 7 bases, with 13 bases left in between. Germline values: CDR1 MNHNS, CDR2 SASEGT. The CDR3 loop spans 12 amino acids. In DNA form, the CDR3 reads TGTGCCAGTCACAGGGTAGGGCAGCCCCAGCATTTT. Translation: CASHRVGQPQHF.

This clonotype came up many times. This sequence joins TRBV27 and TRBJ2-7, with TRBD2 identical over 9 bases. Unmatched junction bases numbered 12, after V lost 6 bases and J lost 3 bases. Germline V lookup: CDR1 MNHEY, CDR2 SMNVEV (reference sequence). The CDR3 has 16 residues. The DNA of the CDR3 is TGTGCCAGCAGCCGGCGGGGGGGGCCACAGGGCTACGAGCAGTACTTC. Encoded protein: CASSRRGGPQGYEQYF.

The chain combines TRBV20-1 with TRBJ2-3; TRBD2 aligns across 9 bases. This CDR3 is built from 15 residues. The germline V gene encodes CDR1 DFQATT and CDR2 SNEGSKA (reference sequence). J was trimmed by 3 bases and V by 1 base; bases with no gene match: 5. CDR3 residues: CSARVLAGATDTQYF. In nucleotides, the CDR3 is TGCAGTGCTAGAGTGTTAGCGGGGGCTACAGATACGCAGTATTTT.

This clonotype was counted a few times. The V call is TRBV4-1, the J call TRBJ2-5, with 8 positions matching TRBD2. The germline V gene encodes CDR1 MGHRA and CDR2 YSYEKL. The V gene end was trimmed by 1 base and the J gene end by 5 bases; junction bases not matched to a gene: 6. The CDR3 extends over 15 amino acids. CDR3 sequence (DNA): TGCGCCAGCAGCCAAGCCGGGGGGGCGATCGAGACCCAGTACTTC. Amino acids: CASSQAGGAIETQYF.

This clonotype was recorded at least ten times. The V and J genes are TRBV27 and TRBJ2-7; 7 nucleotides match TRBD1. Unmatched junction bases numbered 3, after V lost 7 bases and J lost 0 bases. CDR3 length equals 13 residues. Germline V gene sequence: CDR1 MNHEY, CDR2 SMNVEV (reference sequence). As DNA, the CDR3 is TGTGCCAGCACGGGGACAGCCTCCTACGAGCAGTACTTC. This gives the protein CASTGTASYEQYF.

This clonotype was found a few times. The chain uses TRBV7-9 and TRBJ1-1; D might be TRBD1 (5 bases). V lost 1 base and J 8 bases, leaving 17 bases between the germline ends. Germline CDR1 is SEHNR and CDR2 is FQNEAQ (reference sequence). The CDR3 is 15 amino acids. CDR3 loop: CASSLGLGDLGEAFF. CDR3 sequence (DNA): TGTGCCAGCAGCTTAGGGTTGGGGGATTTAGGGGAAGCTTTCTTT.

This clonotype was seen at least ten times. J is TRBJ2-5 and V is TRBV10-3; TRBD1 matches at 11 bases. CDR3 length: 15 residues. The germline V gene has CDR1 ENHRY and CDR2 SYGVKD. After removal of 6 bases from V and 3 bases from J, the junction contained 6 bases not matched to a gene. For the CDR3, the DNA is TGTGCCATCAGCCCCGGGACAGGGGGAGAAGAGACCCAGTACTTC. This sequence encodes CAISPGTGGEETQYF.

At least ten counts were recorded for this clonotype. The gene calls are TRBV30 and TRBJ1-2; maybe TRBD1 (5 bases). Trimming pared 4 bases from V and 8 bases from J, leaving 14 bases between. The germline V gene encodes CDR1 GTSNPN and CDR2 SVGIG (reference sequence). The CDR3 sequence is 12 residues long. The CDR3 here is CAWTIGEIGYTF. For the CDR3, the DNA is TGTGCCTGGACGATAGGGGAAATCGGCTACACCTTC.

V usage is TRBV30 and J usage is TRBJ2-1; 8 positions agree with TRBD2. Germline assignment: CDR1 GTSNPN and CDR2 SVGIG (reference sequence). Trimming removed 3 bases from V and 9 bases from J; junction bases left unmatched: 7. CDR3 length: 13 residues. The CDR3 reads CAWSWTSSSEQFF. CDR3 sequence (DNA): TGTGCCTGGAGCTGGACTAGCAGTAGTGAGCAGTTCTTC.

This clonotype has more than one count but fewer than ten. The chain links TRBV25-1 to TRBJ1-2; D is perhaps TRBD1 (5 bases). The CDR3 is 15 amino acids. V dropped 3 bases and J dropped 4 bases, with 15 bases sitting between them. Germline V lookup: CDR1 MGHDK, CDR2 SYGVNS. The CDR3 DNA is TGTGCCAGCAGTGATTCCCAAGGGACGGGCTATGGCTACACCTTC. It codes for CASSDSQGTGYGYTF.

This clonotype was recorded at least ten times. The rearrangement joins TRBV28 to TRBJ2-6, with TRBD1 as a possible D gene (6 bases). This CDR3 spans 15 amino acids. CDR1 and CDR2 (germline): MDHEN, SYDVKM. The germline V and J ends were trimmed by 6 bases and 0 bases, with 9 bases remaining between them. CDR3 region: CASRGHSSGANVLTF. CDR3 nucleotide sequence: TGTGCCAGCAGGGGACACAGCTCTGGGGCCAACGTCCTGACTTTC.

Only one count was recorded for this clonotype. The chain's CDR3 is CASSQSGLAGETQYF. For the CDR3, the DNA is TGTGCCAGCAGCCAATCCGGACTAGCGGGCGAGACCCAGTACTTC. The V gene is TRBV3-1, the J gene TRBJ2-5; 11 bases align to TRBD2. The CDR3 has 15 amino acids. Germline assignment: CDR1 LGHDT and CDR2 YNNKEL (reference sequence). The V segment lost 2 bases and the J segment 5 bases; nucleotides outside the gene matches: 4.

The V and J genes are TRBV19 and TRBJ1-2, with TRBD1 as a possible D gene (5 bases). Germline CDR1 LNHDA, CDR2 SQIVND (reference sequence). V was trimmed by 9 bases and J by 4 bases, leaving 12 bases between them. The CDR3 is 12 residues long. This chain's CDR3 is CASKTASYGYTF. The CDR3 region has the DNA TGTGCCAGCAAGACAGCCTCCTATGGCTACACCTTC.

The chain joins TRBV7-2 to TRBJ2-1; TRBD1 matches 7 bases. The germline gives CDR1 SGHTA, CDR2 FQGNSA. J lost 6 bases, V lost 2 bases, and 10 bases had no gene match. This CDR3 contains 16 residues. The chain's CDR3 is CASSLNDRATFNEQFF. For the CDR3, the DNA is TGTGCCAGCAGCTTAAACGACAGGGCTACGTTCAATGAGCAGTTCTTC.

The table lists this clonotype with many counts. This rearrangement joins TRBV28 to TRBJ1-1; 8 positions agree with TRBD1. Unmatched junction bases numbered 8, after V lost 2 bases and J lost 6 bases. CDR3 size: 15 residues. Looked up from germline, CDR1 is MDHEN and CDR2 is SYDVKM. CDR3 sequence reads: CASSLSRGLGAEAFF. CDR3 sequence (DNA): TGTGCCAGCAGTTTAAGCAGGGGGCTGGGAGCTGAAGCTTTCTTT.

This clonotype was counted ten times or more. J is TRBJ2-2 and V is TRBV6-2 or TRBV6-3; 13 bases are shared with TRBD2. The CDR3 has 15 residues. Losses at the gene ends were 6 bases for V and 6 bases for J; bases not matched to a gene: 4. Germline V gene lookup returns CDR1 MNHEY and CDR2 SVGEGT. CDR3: CASRKLAGGPGELFF. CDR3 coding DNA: TGTGCCAGCAGAAAACTAGCGGGAGGGCCCGGGGAGCTGTTTTTT.

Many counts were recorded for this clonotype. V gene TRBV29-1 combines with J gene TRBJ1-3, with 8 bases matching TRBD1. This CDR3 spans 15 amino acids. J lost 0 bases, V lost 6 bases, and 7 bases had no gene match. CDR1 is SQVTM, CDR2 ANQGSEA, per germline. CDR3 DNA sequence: TGCAGCGTCCGGCGGACAGGGTACTCTGGAAACACCATATATTTT. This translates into CSVRRTGYSGNTIYF.

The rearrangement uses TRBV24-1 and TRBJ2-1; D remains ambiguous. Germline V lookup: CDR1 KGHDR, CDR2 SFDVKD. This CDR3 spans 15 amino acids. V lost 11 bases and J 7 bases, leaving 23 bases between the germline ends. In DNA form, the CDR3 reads TGTGCCATCGGCGTAGGGCCCCGGACGGGTAATGAGCAGTTCTTC. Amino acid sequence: CAIGVGPRTGNEQFF.